By proportion, the clone carrying this T cell receptor (beta chain) is large. Germline V gives CDR1 WSHSY, CDR2 SAAADI. V shed 4 bases, J shed 6 bases, and the junction held 8 bases outside the gene matches. There are 16 residues in the CDR3. The sample is drawn from a study of tissue T cells after allogeneic stem cell transplantation. Profiling relied on immunoSEQ multiplex PCR, and the TCRdb table lists in-frame clones only, not all of them. The sample has about 1,200 clones, around three fifths seen once. Steroid-refractory graft-versus-host disease after allogeneic hematopoietic cell transplant qualified adults for prospective research-autopsy enrollment.

The sequences come from stomach tissue, collected at autopsy. This receptor was taken from a male patient of 60 years or more with steroid-refractory graft-versus-host disease after an allogeneic stem cell transplant. The graft donor may have contributed some T cells. The V call is TRBV10-2, the J call TRBJ2-2, with 10 bases matching TRBD2. This CDR3 reads CASSASGGSSPGELFF. CDR3 DNA: TGCGCCAGCAGTGCTAGCGGGGGATCGTCCCCCGGGGAGCTGTTTTTT.